The present TCR beta chain was sequenced within a study of blood T cell repertoires in COVID-19. Background on the study: COVID-19 samples, acute and convalescent, were from the United States, Italy and Spain.

The CDR3 length is 15 residues. J lost 5 bases, V lost 2 bases, and 6 bases had no gene match. The germline gives CDR1 SGDLS, CDR2 YYNGEE. Only in-frame clones appear in the TCRdb table, and some are missing; sequencing was by immunoSEQ multiplex PCR. Counted here are approximately 290,000 clones, about 89% occurring once; the ten biggest clones make up roughly 0.8%. The chain combines TRBV9 with TRBJ2-3; 9 bases match TRBD2. The source of this sequence is a young man with acute or convalescent COVID-19. Source material: peripheral blood. The CDR3 nucleotides read TGTGCCAGCAGCGTGGGCGGGGGGGCTTTAGATACGCAGTATTTT. It encodes CASSVGGGALDTQYF.